A selection of T cell receptor beta chains follows, all from one sample in a study of blood T cell repertoires in COVID-19. The repertoire was sequenced with immunoSEQ multiplex PCR; TCRdb's copy has only in-frame clones and lacks some. The top ten hold around 8.2% of the sample, which has some 150,000 clones, 86% seen once. Sequencing input: peripheral blood. The source is an older woman with acute or convalescent COVID-19. The CDR3 runs from the conserved cysteine through the conserved F or W. D genes are given only for firm matches. Some rows mark clone size as missing; the rest say once, few, many or name a class of expanded clone.

cdr3_aa	cdr3_nt	cdr3_length	clone_size	v_call	j_call	d_call
CASSPRIGGVTEAFF	TGTGCCAGCAGCCCTAGGATCGGGGGGGTTACTGAAGCTTTCTTT	15	many	TRBV7-2	TRBJ1-1	-
CATSRVTGAVGDTQYF	TGTGCCACCAGCAGAGTGACAGGGGCGGTTGGAGATACGCAGTATTTT	16	-	TRBV15	TRBJ2-3	TRBD1
CASSHTRTGEEETQYF	TGCGCCAGCAGCCACACACGGACAGGGGAGGAAGAGACCCAGTACTTC	16	-	TRBV4-1	TRBJ2-5	TRBD1
CASSPSGGHSYNEQFF	TGTGCCAGCAGCCCAAGCGGGGGACACTCCTACAATGAGCAGTTCTTC	16	-	TRBV11-3	TRBJ2-1	TRBD2
CASSQGYGQGTYEQYF	TGTGCCAGCAGCCAGGGGTACGGACAGGGCACCTACGAGCAGTACTTC	16	-	TRBV9	TRBJ2-7	TRBD1
CASSSTGARETQYF	TGTGCCAGCAGCTCAACAGGGGCGAGGGAGACCCAGTACTTC	14	-	TRBV7-9	TRBJ2-5	TRBD1
CASSFTAGNTEAFF	TGCGCCAGCAGCTTCACGGCGGGGAACACTGAAGCTTTCTTT	14	-	TRBV5-1	TRBJ1-1	-
CASSKADNSNTGELFF	TGTGCCAGCAGCAAAGCGGACAATTCGAACACCGGGGAGCTGTTTTTT	16	-	TRBV21-1	TRBJ2-2	-
CASSLDLGLSPGDEQYF	TGTGCCAGCAGCTTGGACCTTGGACTTTCCCCTGGGGACGAGCAGTACTTC	17	few	TRBV5-6	TRBJ2-7	-
CASRQGNQPQHF	TGTGCCAGCAGGCAGGGCAATCAGCCCCAGCATTTT	12	-	TRBV2	TRBJ1-5	-
CASSPYRGRTDTQYF	TGTGCCAGCAGCCCCTACAGGGGCCGCACAGATACGCAGTATTTT	15	-	TRBV7-9	TRBJ2-3	TRBD1
CASSLGANGGTEAFF	TGCGCCAGCAGCTTGGGGGCTAACGGGGGCACTGAAGCTTTCTTT	15	-	TRBV5-1	TRBJ1-1	-
CASSPGTSEPKDTQYF	TGTGCCAGCAGTCCCGGGACTAGCGAGCCGAAAGATACGCAGTATTTT	16	once	TRBV2	TRBJ2-3	TRBD2
CASSLTAGSSEAFF	TGTGCCAGCAGCTTGACAGCAGGGTCATCTGAAGCTTTCTTT	14	once	TRBV25-1	TRBJ1-1	-